This T cell receptor (beta chain) comes out of a study of Ad26.COV2.S vaccination and SARS-CoV-2 variants. Sequencing was performed with immunoSEQ multiplex PCR; in TCRdb, only in-frame clones are kept and a portion is missing. The data show approximately 480,000 clones, around 85% seen once. CDR3 length: 13 amino acids. The trim removed 4 bases at V and 2 bases at J, leaving 2 bases unmatched. In germline, CDR1 is SGHTA, CDR2 FQGNSA. Stated treatment: around 19 received Ad26.COV2.S at low or high dose, single or two shots; 5 received placebo; per-sample allocation not given. Day 63 following the first vaccine or placebo injection was when the samples were taken.

The genes are TRBV7-2 and TRBJ2-7, with 7 nucleotides matching TRBD2. The source is a person aged 18 to 59 who received the Ad26.COV2.S COVID-19 vaccine or a placebo. The starting material was peripheral blood, obtained in a trial of Ad26.COV2.S vaccine versus placebo. CDR3 DNA sequence: TGTGCCAGCAGCTGGGGGAGGGCCTACGAGCAGTACTTC. Translating gives CASSWGRAYEQYF. Drawing the rest from reference TRBV7-2 and TRBJ2-7, the complete variable domain is GAGVSQSPSNKVTEKGKDVELRCDPISGHTALYWYRQSLGQGLEFLIYFQGNSAPDKSGLPSDRFSAERTGGSVSTLTIQRTQQEDSAVYLCASSWGRAYEQYFGPGTRLTVT.